These 10 T cell receptor beta chains share one sample of origin, sequenced in a study of CD8+CD57+ T cells in acquired aplastic anemia (dated by TCRdb to 2016 to 2019). Sequencing was performed on an Illumina HiSeq 2000. Genomic DNA served as template for TCR beta VDJ combination and CDR3 sequence profiling. TCRdb reanalyzed the raw reads on its own, using fastp at Q25 for trimming and MiXCR for clone calling, and kept in-frame beta chains. Each record represents a unique CDR3 protein, reported with the most common genes and DNA among its rows. This sample holds a few hundred thousand distinct CDR3 sequences; roughly a third were observed only once. The ten largest clones take up 0.75% to 0.95% of the sample. Expansion of CD8+CD57+ cells had been shown by flow cytometry in the patients chosen for sequencing. The sequenced material came from sorted CD4+, CD8+, or CD8+CD57+ T cells (not recorded which) from PBMCs. The receptors were gathered from a human donor with aplastic anemia.

This clonotype was counted many times. The gene calls are TRBV7-2 and TRBJ2-7; TRBD1 matches at 12 bases. This CDR3 is built from 15 residues. Germline V CDR1 and CDR2: SGHTA, FQGNSA. Trimming at V came to 7 bases and at J to 5 bases, leaving 9 bases not matched to a gene. CDR3 sequence: CASTGGGQGADEQYF. CDR3 sequence (DNA): TGTGCCAGCACCGGCGGGGGACAGGGGGCTGACGAGCAGTACTTC.

This clonotype was counted many times. The chain employs TRBV29-1 and TRBJ2-1, with TRBD2 identical over 12 bases. The CDR3 consists of 14 residues. Germline V gives CDR1 SQVTM, CDR2 ANQGSEA. The trim removed 3 bases at V and 6 bases at J, leaving 3 bases unmatched. Written as DNA, the CDR3 is TGCAGCGTTGACCTAGCGGGGGGGGTCAATGAGCAGTTCTTC. It yields the protein CSVDLAGGVNEQFF.

This clonotype showed up many times. V is TRBV19 and J is TRBJ1-5, with D perhaps matching TRBD1 (5 bases). This CDR3 is built from 14 residues. Trimming pared 9 bases from V and 8 bases from J, leaving 20 bases between. Germline CDR1 LNHDA, CDR2 SQIVND (reference sequence). CDR3 region: CASQGLLEWEPQHF. The DNA of the CDR3 is TGTGCCAGCCAGGGACTCCTCGAGTGGGAGCCCCAGCATTTT. Full variable domain (missing parts from reference TRBV19 and TRBJ1-5): DGGITQSPKYLFRKEGQNVTLSCEQNLNHDAMYWYRQDPGQGLRLIYYSQIVNDFQKGDIAEGYSVSREKKESFPLTVTSAQKNPTAFYLCASQGLLEWEPQHFGDGTRLSIL.

This clonotype came up a few times. V is TRBV5-1 and J is TRBJ2-7, with TRBD2 matching over 7 bases. The CDR3 totals 16 residues. Germline loops: CDR1 SGHRS, CDR2 YFSETQ. J gave up 4 bases and V 0 bases, and 10 bases lay outside the gene matches. The DNA for the CDR3 is TGCGCCAGCAGCTTGGCTAGCGGAGAACTTTATTACGAGCAGTACTTC. The encoded protein is CASSLASGELYYEQYF.

The chain carries TRBV7-3 and TRBJ2-7; 10 bases fit TRBD2. The CDR3 runs 17 residues. CDR1 SGHTA and CDR2 FQGTGA come from the germline V gene. The V gene end was trimmed by 5 bases and the J gene end by 12 bases; junction bases not matched to a gene: 22. CDR3 sequence (DNA): TGTGCCAGCAGCCAAGAAAAATTGAGGCTAGCGGGAGAAGTTCTGTACTTC. It encodes CASSQEKLRLAGEVLYF.

This clonotype was seen repeatedly, ten times or more. DNA for the CDR3: TGTGCCAGTAACCCTCGGAGCGGGAGCTTCCACGAGCAGTACTTC. Amino acid sequence: CASNPRSGSFHEQYF. The chain joins TRBV19 to TRBJ2-7, with TRBD2 matching over 8 bases. V was pared by 7 bases and J by 5 bases, with 13 bases of the junction left unmatched. Germline V gives CDR1 LNHDA, CDR2 SQIVND (reference sequence). The CDR3 loop spans 15 amino acids. Full variable domain (remainder filled in from reference TRBV19 and TRBJ2-7): DGGITQSPKYLFRKEGQNVTLSCEQNLNHDAMYWYRQDPGQGLRLIYYSQIVNDFQKGDIAEGYSVSREKKESFPLTVTSAQKNPTAFYLCASNPRSGSFHEQYFGPGTRLTVT.

For this clonotype: This may come from a read error, since a much larger clone is one base off. This sequence joins TRBV2 and TRBJ1-1; 8 nucleotides agree with TRBD1. Germline trimming cut 7 bases from V and 3 bases from J; bases unmatched to any gene: 7. CDR3 length equals 14 residues. CDR1 SNHLY and CDR2 FYNNEI come from the germline V gene. The CDR3 spells CASTIQGVYTEAFF. CDR3 DNA sequence: TGTGCCAGCACCATACAGGGGGTATACACTGAAGCTTTCTTT.

This clonotype has a count of ten or more. The rearrangement links TRBV5-1 to TRBJ1-2; TRBD1 agrees at 8 bases. The V gene end was trimmed by 1 base and the J gene end by 2 bases; junction bases not matched to a gene: 7. The CDR3 covers 16 residues. The germline V gene encodes CDR1 SGHRS and CDR2 YFSETQ. CDR3 sequence: CASSLSVGQENYGYTF. The CDR3 bases are TGCGCCAGCAGCTTGTCCGTGGGACAGGAAAACTATGGCTACACCTTC.

This clonotype was seen a handful of times. V gene TRBV5-4 combines with J gene TRBJ2-1; 14 positions match TRBD2. Germline V CDR1 and CDR2: SGHNT, YYREEE (reference sequence). CDR3 size: 15 residues. Trimming at V came to 3 bases and at J to 6 bases, leaving 2 bases not matched to a gene. The chain's CDR3 is CASSSTSGRANEQFF. DNA of the CDR3: TGTGCCAGCAGCTCGACTAGCGGGAGGGCCAATGAGCAGTTCTTC.

This clonotype was picked up a small number of times. V gene TRBV7-3 combines with J gene TRBJ2-1; 10 positions match TRBD2. The V and J ends lost 1 base and 7 bases, in that order; junction bases with no gene match: 7. Per the germline V gene, CDR1 is SGHTA and CDR2 is FQGTGA. CDR3 size: 16 residues. CDR3 DNA sequence: TGTGCCAGCAGCTTAAGGCTAGCGGGAGTAGGAAATGAGCAGTTCTTC. Protein: CASSLRLAGVGNEQFF.